This T cell receptor (beta chain) was captured in a study of beta chain features in type 1 diabetes. This clone was detected only a few times. Germline values: CDR1 MGHRA, CDR2 YSYEKL. This CDR3 is 13 amino acids long. The ends were cut back, 0 bases at V and 7 bases at J, with 10 bases in the middle. Expressed TCRB transcripts were sequenced because the isolated RNA had all been reverse transcribed beforehand. Profiling relied on immunoSEQ multiplex PCR, and the TCRdb table lists in-frame clones only, not all of them. The data contain about 160,000 clones, about 8.1% of them singletons. V gene TRBV4-1 combines with J gene TRBJ2-7; D not certain. This TCR was sampled from a man between 18 and 29 years old in good health. Sequenced sample: central memory CD4+ T cells from blood. CDR3 sequence (DNA): TGCGCCAGCAGCCAAGATCGGGTCCGGGAGCAGTACTTC. It is translated as CASSQDRVREQYF.